This entry lists 6 T cell receptor beta chains sequenced from one sample in a study of blood T cell repertoires in COVID-19 (dated by TCRdb to 2018 to 2020). Library preparation employed the immunoSEQ multiplex PCR assay. This immuneACCESS table, as held by TCRdb, lists in-frame sequences with V and J called but not all clones. Of the missing ones, under half trace to an unresolved V gene in checked studies; the others have no known cause. This sample comprises some 200,000 clones, approximately 86% of them detected only once. In total, the top ten clones hold 2.7% of the sample. The material sequenced was peripheral blood. These receptor sequences come from a man aged 40-50 years with active or convalescent COVID-19.

The chain carries TRBV10-3 and TRBJ2-3; tentative D call: TRBD2 (6 bases). CDR3 length equals 15 residues. Trimming left V 2 bases short and J 4 bases short, with 13 bases between. Germline V gene sequence: CDR1 ENHRY, CDR2 SYGVKD. The CDR3 bases are TGTGCCATCAGTGAGATGGAGGGAGGACCAGATACGCAGTATTTT. Its translation is CAISEMEGGPDTQYF.

The V call is TRBV5-4, the J call TRBJ1-5; possibly TRBD1 for D (6 bases). Trimming left V 0 bases short and J 2 bases short, with 12 bases between. Germline values: CDR1 SGHNT, CDR2 YYREEE (reference sequence). This CDR3 contains 16 residues. The CDR3 DNA sequence: TGTGCCAGCAGCTTGGGCGGGGGCGTTGGCAATCAGCCCCAGCATTTT. Its translation is CASSLGGGVGNQPQHF.

The chain couples TRBV5-1 to TRBJ2-7, with 10 bases matching TRBD1. This CDR3 contains 15 residues. With 2 bases clipped from V and 5 bases from J, the junction kept 7 bases outside the gene matches. The V gene's germline CDR1 is SGHRS and CDR2 YFSETQ. This chain's CDR3 is CASSFAGTGDHEQYF. The CDR3 nucleotides are TGCGCCAGCAGCTTCGCCGGGACAGGGGACCACGAGCAGTACTTC.

This chain uses TRBV5-6 with TRBJ1-2, with unresolved D. Germline CDR1 SGHDT, CDR2 YYEEEE. The CDR3 covers 14 residues. The germline V and J ends were trimmed by 0 bases and 4 bases, with 10 bases remaining between them. The CDR3, as DNA: TGTGCCAGCAGCTTGGAGGAGGGTGGCTATGGCTACACCTTC. Amino acids: CASSLEEGGYGYTF.

The rearrangement joins TRBV4-1 to TRBJ2-2, with D possibly being TRBD2 (6 bases). With 0 bases removed from V and 9 bases from J, the gap between germline ends came to 14 bases. This CDR3 spans 15 amino acids. Germline-derived CDR1 and CDR2 are MGHRA and YSYEKL. CDR3 protein: CASSQDFRGRRELFF. DNA for the CDR3: TGCGCCAGCAGCCAAGATTTTAGAGGGAGGCGGGAGCTGTTTTTT.

The chain uses TRBV6-1 and TRBJ1-4; TRBD1 matches at 7 bases. Germline V lookup: CDR1 MNHNS, CDR2 SASEGT. V lost 5 bases to trimming and J lost 1 base; unmatched junction nucleotides: 4. The CDR3 covers 15 residues. CDR3 DNA: TGTGCCAGCAGTCTTCGGACAGGAACTAATGAAAAACTGTTTTTT. The encoded protein is CASSLRTGTNEKLFF.